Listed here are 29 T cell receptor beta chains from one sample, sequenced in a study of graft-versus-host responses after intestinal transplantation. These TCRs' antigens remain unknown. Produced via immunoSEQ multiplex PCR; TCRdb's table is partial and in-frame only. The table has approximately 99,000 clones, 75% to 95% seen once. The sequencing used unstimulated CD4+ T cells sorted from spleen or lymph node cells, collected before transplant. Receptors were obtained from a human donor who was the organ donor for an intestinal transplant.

The CDR3 protein is CASRGDSGANVLTF. CDR3 bases: TGTGCCAGTAGAGGGGACTCTGGGGCCAACGTCCTGACTTTC. The rearrangement uses TRBV19 and TRBJ2-6; possible D gene TRBD1, 5 bases. With 6 bases removed from V and 0 bases from J, the gap between germline ends came to 6 bases. This CDR3 is built from 14 residues. Germline V gives CDR1 LNHDA, CDR2 SQIVND (reference sequence).

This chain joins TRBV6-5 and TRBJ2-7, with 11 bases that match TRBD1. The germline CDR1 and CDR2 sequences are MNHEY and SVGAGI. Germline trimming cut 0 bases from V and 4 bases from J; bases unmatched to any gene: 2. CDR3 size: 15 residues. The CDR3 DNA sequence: TGTGCCAGCAGTTACTCAGGACAGGGGGCGTACGAGCAGTACTTC. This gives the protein CASSYSGQGAYEQYF.

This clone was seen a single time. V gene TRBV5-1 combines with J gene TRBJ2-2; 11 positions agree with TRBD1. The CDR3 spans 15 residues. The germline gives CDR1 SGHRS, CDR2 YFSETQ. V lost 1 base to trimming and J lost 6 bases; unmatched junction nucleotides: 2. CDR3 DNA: TGCGCCAGCAGCTTGAAGGGACAGGGGGCCGGGGAGCTGTTTTTT. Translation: CASSLKGQGAGELFF.

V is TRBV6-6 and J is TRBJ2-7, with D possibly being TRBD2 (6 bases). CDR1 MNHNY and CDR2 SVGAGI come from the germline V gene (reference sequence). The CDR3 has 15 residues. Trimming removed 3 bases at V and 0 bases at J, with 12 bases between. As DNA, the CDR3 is TGTGCCAGCAGTTATCGGGGGTCCAGCTCCTACGAGCAGTACTTC. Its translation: CASSYRGSSSYEQYF.

CDR3 in amino acids: CATGGRGGSDTQYF. The CDR3 DNA is TGTGCCACAGGGGGCAGGGGAGGTTCAGATACGCAGTATTTT. The V and J genes are TRBV4-2 and TRBJ2-3, with 8 bases lining up with TRBD1. Germline V gene lookup returns CDR1 LGHNA and CDR2 YNFKEQ. The CDR3 is 14 amino acids. With 10 bases clipped from V and 4 bases from J, the junction kept 10 bases outside the gene matches.

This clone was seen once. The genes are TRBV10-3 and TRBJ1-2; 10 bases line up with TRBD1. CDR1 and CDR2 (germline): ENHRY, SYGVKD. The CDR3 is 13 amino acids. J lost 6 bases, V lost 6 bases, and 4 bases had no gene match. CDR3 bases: TGTGCCATCAGCGGGACAGGGGAAGATGGCTACACCTTC. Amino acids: CAISGTGEDGYTF.

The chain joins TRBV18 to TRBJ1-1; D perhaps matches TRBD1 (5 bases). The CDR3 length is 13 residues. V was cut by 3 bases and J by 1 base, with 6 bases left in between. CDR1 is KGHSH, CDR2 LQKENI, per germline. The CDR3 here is CASSPQGNTEAFF. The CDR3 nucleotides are TGTGCCAGCTCACCGCAGGGGAACACTGAAGCTTTCTTT.

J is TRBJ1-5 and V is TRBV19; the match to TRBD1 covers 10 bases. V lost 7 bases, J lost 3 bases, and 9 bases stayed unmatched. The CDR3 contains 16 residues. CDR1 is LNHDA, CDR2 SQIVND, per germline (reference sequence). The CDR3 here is CASTPGDRGFNQPQHF. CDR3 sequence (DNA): TGTGCCAGTACCCCGGGGGACAGGGGATTCAATCAGCCCCAGCATTTT.

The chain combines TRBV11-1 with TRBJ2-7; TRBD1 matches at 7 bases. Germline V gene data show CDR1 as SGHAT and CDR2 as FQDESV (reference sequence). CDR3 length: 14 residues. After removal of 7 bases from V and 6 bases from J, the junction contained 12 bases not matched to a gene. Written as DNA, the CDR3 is TGTGCCAGCAAAGGGGGCCAAGGAGGAGTCGAGCAGTACTTC. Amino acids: CASKGGQGGVEQYF.

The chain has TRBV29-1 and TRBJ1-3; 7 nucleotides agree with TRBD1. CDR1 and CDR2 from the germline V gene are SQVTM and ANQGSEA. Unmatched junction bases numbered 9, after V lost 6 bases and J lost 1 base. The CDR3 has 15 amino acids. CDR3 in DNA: TGCAGCGTCAGGGGGGACACCTATTCTGGAAACACCATATATTTT. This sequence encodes CSVRGDTYSGNTIYF.

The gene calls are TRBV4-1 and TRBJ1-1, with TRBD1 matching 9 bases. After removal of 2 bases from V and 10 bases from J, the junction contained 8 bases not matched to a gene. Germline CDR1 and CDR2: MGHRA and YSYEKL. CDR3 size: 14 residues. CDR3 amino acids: CASSQRDRVGRAFF. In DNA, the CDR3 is TGCGCCAGCAGCCAACGGGACAGGGTAGGGCGAGCTTTCTTT.

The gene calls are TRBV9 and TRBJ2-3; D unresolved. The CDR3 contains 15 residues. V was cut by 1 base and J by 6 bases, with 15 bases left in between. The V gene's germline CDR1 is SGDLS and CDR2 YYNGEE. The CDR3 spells CASSVSPRILDTQYF. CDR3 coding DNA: TGTGCCAGCAGCGTATCCCCCAGGATCCTCGATACGCAGTATTTT.

CDR3 sequence (DNA): TGCGCCAGCAGCCACCAAGACAGGGTTAGCACTGAAGCTTTCTTT. Protein sequence: CASSHQDRVSTEAFF. This chain links TRBV4-1 with TRBJ1-1; 7 bases match TRBD1. The CDR3 sequence is 15 residues long. Germline lookup yields CDR1 MGHRA and CDR2 YSYEKL. V lost 3 bases to trimming and J lost 4 bases; unmatched junction nucleotides: 8.

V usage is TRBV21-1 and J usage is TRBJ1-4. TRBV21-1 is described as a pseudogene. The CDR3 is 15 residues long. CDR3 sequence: CASSKGGTSNEKLFF. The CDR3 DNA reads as TGTGCCAGCAGCAAAGGAGGAACCTCTAATGAAAAACTGTTTTTT.

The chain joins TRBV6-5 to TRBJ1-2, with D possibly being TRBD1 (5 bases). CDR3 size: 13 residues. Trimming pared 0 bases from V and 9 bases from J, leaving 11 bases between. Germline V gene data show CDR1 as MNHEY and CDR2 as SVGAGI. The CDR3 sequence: CASSYSAGSRYTF. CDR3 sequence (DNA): TGTGCCAGCAGTTACTCGGCAGGGTCTCGCTACACCTTC.

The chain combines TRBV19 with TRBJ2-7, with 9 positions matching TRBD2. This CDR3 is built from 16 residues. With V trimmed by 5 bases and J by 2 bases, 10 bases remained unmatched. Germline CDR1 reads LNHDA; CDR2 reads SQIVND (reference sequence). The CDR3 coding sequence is TGTGCCAGTAGTTCCGGGAGCGGGGGGACCACCTACGAGCAGTACTTC. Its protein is CASSSGSGGTTYEQYF.

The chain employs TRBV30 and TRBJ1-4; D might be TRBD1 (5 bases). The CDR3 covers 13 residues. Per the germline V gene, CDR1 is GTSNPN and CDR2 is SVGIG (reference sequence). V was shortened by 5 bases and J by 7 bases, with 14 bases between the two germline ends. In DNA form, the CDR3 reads TGTGCCTGGGGGCGGGGGGGACGTGAAAAACTGTTTTTT. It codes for CAWGRGGREKLFF.

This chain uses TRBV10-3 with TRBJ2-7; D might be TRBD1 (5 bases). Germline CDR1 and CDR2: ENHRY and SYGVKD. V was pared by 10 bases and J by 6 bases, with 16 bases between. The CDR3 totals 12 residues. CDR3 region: CAKNRFRVEQYF. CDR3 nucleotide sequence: TGTGCCAAAAACAGGTTTCGCGTCGAGCAGTACTTC.

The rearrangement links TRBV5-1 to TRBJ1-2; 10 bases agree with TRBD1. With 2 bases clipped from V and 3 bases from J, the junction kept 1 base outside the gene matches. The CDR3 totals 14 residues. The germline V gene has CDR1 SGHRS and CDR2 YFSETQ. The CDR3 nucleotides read TGCGCCAGCAGCTTCGGGACAGGGGACTATGGCTACACCTTC. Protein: CASSFGTGDYGYTF.

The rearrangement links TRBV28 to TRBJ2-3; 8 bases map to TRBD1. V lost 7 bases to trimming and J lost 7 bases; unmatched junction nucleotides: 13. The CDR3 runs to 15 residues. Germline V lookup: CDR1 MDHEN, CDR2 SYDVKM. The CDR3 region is CASTKDRVRGNTQYF. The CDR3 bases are TGTGCCAGCACCAAGGACAGGGTGAGGGGAAATACGCAGTATTTT.

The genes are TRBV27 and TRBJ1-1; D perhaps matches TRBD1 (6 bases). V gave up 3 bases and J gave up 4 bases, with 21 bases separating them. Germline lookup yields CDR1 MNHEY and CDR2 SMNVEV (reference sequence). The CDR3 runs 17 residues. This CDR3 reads CASSFQRTRTGITEAFF. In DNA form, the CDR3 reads TGTGCCAGCAGTTTTCAAAGAACCCGAACAGGGATCACTGAAGCTTTCTTT.

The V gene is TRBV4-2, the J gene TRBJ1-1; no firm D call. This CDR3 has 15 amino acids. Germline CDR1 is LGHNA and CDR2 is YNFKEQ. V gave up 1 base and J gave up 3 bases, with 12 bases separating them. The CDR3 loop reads CASSQGGGGDTEAFF. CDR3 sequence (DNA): TGTGCCAGCAGCCAAGGGGGAGGCGGGGACACTGAAGCTTTCTTT.

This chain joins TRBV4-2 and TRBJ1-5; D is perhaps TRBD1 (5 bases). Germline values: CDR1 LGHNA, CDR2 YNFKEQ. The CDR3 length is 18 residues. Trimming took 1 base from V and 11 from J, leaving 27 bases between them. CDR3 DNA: TGTGCCAGCAGCCAAGGCCTTTCGGGGCGGGGGACGATCACGACCCAGCATTTT. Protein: CASSQGLSGRGTITTQHF.

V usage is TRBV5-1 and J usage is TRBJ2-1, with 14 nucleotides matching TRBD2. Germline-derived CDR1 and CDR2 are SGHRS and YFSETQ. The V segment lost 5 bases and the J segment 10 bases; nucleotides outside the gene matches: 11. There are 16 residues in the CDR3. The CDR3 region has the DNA TGCGCCAGCAGGCAAACCGGACTAGCGGGGGGCCGAGAGCAGTTCTTC. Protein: CASRQTGLAGGREQFF.

The CDR3 region is CASSYRQNYGYTF. The CDR3 DNA reads TGTGCCAGCAGTTACAGACAGAACTATGGCTACACCTTC. The chain combines TRBV6-6 with TRBJ1-2, with D perhaps matching TRBD1 (5 bases). Germline V gene data show CDR1 as MNHNY and CDR2 as SVGAGI (reference sequence). Between the trimmed V and J ends, which lost 2 bases and 2 bases, there was a span of 6 bases. The CDR3 runs 13 residues.

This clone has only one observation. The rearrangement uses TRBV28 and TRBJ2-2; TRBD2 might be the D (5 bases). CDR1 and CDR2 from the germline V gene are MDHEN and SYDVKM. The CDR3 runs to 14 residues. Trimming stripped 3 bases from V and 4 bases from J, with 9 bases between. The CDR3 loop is CASSFWESTGELFF. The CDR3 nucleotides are TGTGCCAGCAGTTTTTGGGAGAGCACCGGGGAGCTGTTTTTT.

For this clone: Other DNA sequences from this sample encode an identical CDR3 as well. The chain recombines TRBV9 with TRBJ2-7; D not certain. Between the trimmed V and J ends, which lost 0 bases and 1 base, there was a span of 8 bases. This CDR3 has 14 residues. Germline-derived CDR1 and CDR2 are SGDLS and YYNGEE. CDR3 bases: TGTGCCAGCAGCGTAGCTACGGGTTCCTACGAGCAGTACTTC. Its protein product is CASSVATGSYEQYF.

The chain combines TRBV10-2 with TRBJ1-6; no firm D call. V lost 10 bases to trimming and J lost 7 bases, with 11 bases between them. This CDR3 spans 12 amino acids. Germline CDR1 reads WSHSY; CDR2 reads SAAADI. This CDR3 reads CATRTGNSPLHF. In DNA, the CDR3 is TGCGCCACACGGACGGGGAATTCACCCCTCCACTTT.

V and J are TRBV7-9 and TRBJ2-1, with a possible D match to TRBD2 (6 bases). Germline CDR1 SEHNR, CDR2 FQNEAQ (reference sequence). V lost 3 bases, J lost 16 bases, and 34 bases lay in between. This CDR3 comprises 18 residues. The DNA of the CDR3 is TGTGCCAGCAGCTTTTCGTCGAAGCGGGCTCCGAGCAGTTCTTGGTGTTTCTTC. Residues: CASSFSSKRAPSSSWCFF.